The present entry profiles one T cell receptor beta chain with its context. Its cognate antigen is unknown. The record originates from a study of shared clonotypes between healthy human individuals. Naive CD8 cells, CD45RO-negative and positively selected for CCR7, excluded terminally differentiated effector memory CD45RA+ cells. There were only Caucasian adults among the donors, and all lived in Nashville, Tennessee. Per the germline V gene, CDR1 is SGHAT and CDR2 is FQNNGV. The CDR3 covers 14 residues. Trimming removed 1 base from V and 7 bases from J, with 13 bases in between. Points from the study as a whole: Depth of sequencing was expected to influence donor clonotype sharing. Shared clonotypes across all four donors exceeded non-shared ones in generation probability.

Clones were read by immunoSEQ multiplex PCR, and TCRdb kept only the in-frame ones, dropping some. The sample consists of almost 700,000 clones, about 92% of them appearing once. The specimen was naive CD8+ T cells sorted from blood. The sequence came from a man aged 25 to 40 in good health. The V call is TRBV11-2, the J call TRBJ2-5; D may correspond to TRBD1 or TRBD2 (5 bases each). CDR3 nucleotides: TGTGCCAGCAGCTTAGGAACAGGAGGAGGGACCCAGTACTTC. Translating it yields CASSLGTGGGTQYF.